This is a list of T cell receptor beta chains from one sample in a study of cytomegalovirus exposure and HLA in healthy donors. The method was immunoSEQ multiplex PCR; TCRdb's version includes in-frame clones alone and lacks a portion of them. Among 83,000 or so clones, around 74% were seen once, and the ten largest hold over 9.5%. Input material: PBMCs. The receptors stem from a young man in good health and CMV-seropositive. Each CDR3 is given with its conserved first and last residue. A D gene is named only where the DNA matches it firmly. Rows give clone size only sometimes, using once, few, many, or a class for an expanded clone.

TRBJ1-5 | - | - | TRBV6-6 | TGTGCCAGCAGTTACTCTGGAGGGACGGGGAATCAGCCCCAGCATTTT | CASSYSGGTGNQPQHF
TRBJ1-6 | - | TRBD1 | TRBV5-1 | TGCGCCAGCAGCTTACAGGGGACGGATTCACCCCTCCACTTT | CASSLQGTDSPLHF
TRBJ1-2 | - | - | TRBV27 | TGTGCCAGCAGTTGGGGGGGAAGAGTCTTC | CASSWGGRVF
TRBJ1-5 | - | - | TRBV6-6 | TGTGCCAGCTCGAAAGGGGGAGGCAATCAGCCCCAGCATTTT | CASSKGGGNQPQHF
TRBJ1-5 | few | TRBD1 | TRBV4-3 | TGCGCCAGCAGCCAAGATCGGGACAGCCGTCAGCCCCAGCATTTT | CASSQDRDSRQPQHF
TRBJ1-4 | - | TRBD1 | TRBV5-1 | TGCGCCAGCAGCTCCGACAGGGGTCCTAATGAAAAACTGTTTTTT | CASSSDRGPNEKLFF
TRBJ1-6 | - | - | TRBV18 | TGTGCCAGCTCACCACCGGGCAGGGGCACGCCACCCCTCCACTTT | CASSPPGRGTPPLHF
TRBJ2-3 | - | TRBD2 | TRBV4-2 | TGTGCCAGCAGCCAAGGGCGGGGGGATGGCGCAGATACGCAGTATTTT | CASSQGRGDGADTQYF
TRBJ2-5 | - | TRBD1 | TRBV13 | TGTGCCAGCAGCGCGACCGGGACAGGGGAAGGGGAGACCCAGTACTTC | CASSATGTGEGETQYF
TRBJ1-2 | once | TRBD1 | TRBV6-1 | TGTGCCAGCAGACCCGGGACAGGATTCTATGGCTACACCTTC | CASRPGTGFYGYTF